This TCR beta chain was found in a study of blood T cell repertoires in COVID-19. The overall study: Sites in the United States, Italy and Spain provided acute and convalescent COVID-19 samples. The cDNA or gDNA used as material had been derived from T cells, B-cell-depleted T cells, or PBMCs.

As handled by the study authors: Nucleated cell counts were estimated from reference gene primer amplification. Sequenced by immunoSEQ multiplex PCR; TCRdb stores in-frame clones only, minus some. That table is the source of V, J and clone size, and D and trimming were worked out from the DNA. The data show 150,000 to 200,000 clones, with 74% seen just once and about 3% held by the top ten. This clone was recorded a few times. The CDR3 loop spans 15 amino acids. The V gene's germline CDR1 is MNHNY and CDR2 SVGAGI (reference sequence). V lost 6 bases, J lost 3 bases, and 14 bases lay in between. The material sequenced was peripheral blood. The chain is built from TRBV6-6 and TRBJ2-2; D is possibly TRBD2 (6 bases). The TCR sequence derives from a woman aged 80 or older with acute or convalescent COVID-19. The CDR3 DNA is TGTGCCAGCAGGCCTCTAGCGCTATACACCGGGGAGCTGTTTTTT. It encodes CASRPLALYTGELFF.